This T cell receptor beta chain was identified in a study of T cell changes during pregnancy in multiple sclerosis. In germline, CDR1 is LGHNA, CDR2 YNFKEQ. This CDR3 has 13 residues. V lost 3 bases and J 3 bases, leaving 9 bases between the germline ends. Using immunoSEQ multiplex PCR, the repertoire was profiled, and TCRdb retains in-frame clones only, with some absent. The profile shows around 40,000 clones, 93% of them singletons. The sequence was obtained from a female donor with multiple sclerosis, enrolled in a pregnancy study. This chain uses TRBV4-2 with TRBJ2-7; no clear D gene. The sequencing here drew on CD4+ T cells from peripheral blood mononuclear cells, taken in the third trimester of pregnancy. The DNA for the CDR3 is TGTGCCAGCAGCCACCCCCCAGGCTACGAGCAGTACTTC. Its protein is CASSHPPGYEQYF.